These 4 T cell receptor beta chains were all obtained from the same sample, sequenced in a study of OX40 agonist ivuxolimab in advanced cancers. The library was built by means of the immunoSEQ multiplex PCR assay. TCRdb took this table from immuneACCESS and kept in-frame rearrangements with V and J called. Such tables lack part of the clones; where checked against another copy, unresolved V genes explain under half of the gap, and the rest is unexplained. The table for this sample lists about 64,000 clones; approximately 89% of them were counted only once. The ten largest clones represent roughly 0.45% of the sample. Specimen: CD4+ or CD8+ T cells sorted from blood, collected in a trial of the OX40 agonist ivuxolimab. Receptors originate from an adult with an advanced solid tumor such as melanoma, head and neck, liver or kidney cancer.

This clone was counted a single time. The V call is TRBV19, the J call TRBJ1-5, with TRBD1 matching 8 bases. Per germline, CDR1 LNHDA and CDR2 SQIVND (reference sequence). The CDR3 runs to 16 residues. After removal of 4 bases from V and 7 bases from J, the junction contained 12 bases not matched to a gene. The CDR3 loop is CASSTLAGGVGQPQHF. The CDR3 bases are TGTGCCAGTAGTACCTTGGCAGGGGGCGTCGGACAGCCCCAGCATTTT.

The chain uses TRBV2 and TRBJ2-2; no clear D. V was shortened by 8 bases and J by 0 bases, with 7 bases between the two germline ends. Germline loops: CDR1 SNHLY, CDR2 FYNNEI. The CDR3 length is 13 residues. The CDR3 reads CASGRTNTGELFF. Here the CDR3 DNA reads TGTGCCAGCGGGCGGACGAACACCGGGGAGCTGTTTTTT.

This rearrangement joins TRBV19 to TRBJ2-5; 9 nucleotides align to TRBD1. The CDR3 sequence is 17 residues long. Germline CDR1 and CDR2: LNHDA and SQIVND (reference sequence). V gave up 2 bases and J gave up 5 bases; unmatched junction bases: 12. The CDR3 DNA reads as TGTGCCAGTAGTATAAAGCGGACAGGGGCGAGTTGGGAGACCCAGTACTTC. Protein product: CASSIKRTGASWETQYF. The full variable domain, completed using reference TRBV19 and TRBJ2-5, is DGGITQSPKYLFRKEGQNVTLSCEQNLNHDAMYWYRQDPGQGLRLIYYSQIVNDFQKGDIAEGYSVSREKKESFPLTVTSAQKNPTAFYLCASSIKRTGASWETQYFGPGTRLLVL.

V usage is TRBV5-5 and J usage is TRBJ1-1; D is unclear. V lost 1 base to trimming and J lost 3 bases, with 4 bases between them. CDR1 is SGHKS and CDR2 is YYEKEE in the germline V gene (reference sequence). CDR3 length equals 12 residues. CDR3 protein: CASSLFHTEAFF. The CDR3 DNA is TGTGCCAGCAGCTTGTTTCACACTGAAGCTTTCTTT.